This TCR beta chain originates from a study of T cell responses to AZD1222 COVID-19 vaccine. The repertoire was sequenced with immunoSEQ multiplex PCR; TCRdb's copy has only in-frame clones and lacks some. The data contain under 150,000 clones, about 90% of them seen just once; the ten biggest clones take up 1.1%. This CDR3 has 14 amino acids. Germline values: CDR1 SGHNT, CDR2 YYREEE (reference sequence). Trimming removed 4 bases from V and 4 bases from J; junction bases left unmatched: 4. The chain links TRBV5-4 to TRBJ2-3; 9 bases are shared with TRBD1. The sequencing used peripheral blood, collected on day 0 of AZD1222 vaccination. This clonotype was sampled from an adult in good health. The CDR3 reads CASSIWTGADTQYF. DNA for the CDR3: TGTGCCAGCAGCATCTGGACAGGGGCAGATACGCAGTATTTT.